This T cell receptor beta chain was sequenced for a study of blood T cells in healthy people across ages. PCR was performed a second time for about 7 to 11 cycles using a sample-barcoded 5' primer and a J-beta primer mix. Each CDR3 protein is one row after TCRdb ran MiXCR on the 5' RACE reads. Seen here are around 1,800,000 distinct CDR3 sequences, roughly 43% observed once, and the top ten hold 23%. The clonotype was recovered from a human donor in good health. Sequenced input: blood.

CDR3 sequence (DNA): TGTGCCAGCAGTAAACTAGCGGGGAGATGGGAGCAGTACTTC. Protein: CASSKLAGRWEQYF. J is TRBJ2-7 and V is TRBV27, with 10 bases identical to TRBD2. V lost 5 bases, J lost 7 bases, and 8 bases stayed unmatched. Looked up from germline, CDR1 is MNHEY and CDR2 is SMNVEV (reference sequence). CDR3 length equals 14 residues.